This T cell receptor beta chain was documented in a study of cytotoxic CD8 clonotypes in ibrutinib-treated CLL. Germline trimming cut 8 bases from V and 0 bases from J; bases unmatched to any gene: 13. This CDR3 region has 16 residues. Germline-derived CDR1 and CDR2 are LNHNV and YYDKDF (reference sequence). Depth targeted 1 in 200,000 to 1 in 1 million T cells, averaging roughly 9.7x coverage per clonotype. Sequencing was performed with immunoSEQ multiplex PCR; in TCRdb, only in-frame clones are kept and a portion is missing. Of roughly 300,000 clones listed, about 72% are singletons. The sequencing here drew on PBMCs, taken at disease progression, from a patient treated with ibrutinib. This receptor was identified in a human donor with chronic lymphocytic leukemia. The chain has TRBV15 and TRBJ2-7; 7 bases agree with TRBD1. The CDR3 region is CATAGTGTESSYEQYF. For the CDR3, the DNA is TGTGCCACCGCTGGTACCGGGACAGAGAGCTCCTACGAGCAGTACTTC. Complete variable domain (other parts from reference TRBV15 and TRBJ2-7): DAMVIQNPRYQVTQFGKPVTLSCSQTLNHNVMYWYQQKSSQAPKLLFHYYDKDFNNEADTPDNFQSRRPNTSFCFLDIRSPGLGDTAMYLCATAGTGTESSYEQYFGPGTRLTVT.